The clone carrying this T cell receptor beta chain has more than one count but fewer than ten. The target antigen is unknown. With 0 bases clipped from V and 5 bases from J, the junction kept 2 bases outside the gene matches. The length of the CDR3 is 15 residues. CDR1 is SGDLS and CDR2 is YYNGEE in the germline V gene. This sample was included in a study of CD8 T cells in ankylosing spondylitis. TCRdb independently ran MiXCR on the 5' RACE reads; one entry per CDR3 protein. The sample includes over 110,000 distinct CDR3 sequences, roughly 8.8% of them seen just once. Study findings and constraints: A motif in TCR beta, a set of about 8 highly homologous variants, appeared characteristic of ankylosing spondylitis blood. CD8+ cells made up the disease-linked clones, which were relatively rare in peripheral blood.

V is TRBV9 and J is TRBJ2-2; 9 bases map to TRBD1. The sequenced sample was synovial fluid, either unsorted or a sorted T cell fraction (not recorded which). The source of this sequence is a male donor with ankylosing spondylitis. The CDR3 here is CASSVEGQGTGELFF. The CDR3 DNA sequence: TGTGCCAGCAGCGTAGAGGGACAGGGAACCGGGGAGCTGTTTTTT. Using reference TRBV9 and TRBJ2-2 for the parts outside the CDR3, the full variable domain is DSGVTQTPKHLITATGQRVTLRCSPRSGDLSVYWYQQSLDQGLQFLIQYYNGEERAKGNILERFSAQQFPDLHSELNLSSLELGDSALYFCASSVEGQGTGELFFGEGSRLTVL.